The clone carrying this T cell receptor beta chain was seen only a few times. Antigen unknown. The data are from a study of T-cell memory formation after mild COVID-19. Points from the study as a whole: Clones contracting across day 15 to 85 had a balanced CD4/CD8 profile; later expanding clones leaned CD4+.

Barcoded TCR alpha and TCR beta cDNA libraries with UMIs came from 5'RACE using constant-segment primers. TCRdb analysed the 5' RACE reads with MiXCR anew, one entry per CDR3 protein. Of 430,000 or so distinct CDR3 sequences listed, about 23% were seen once; the top ten hold around an eighth. V was clipped by 6 bases and J by 5 bases; unmatched bases: 8. Germline V gene sequence: CDR1 MNHEY, CDR2 SVGEGT. The CDR3 contains 14 residues. The V gene is TRBV6-2 or TRBV6-3, the J gene TRBJ2-5; TRBD1 matches at 8 bases. The sample taken for sequencing was PBMCs or a T cell subset sorted from them (not recorded which). The clonotype originates from an adult woman who had mild COVID-19 (a few samples of this study predate the infection). Cell type and time point are not known. In nucleotides, the CDR3 is TGTGCCAGCAGCCCCCAGGGGGCTCGTGAGACCCAGTACTTC. It specifies CASSPQGARETQYF.